Listed below are T cell receptor beta chains from one sample, sequenced in a study of blood T cell repertoires in COVID-19. Method: immunoSEQ multiplex PCR; TCRdb's copy keeps in-frame clones and lacks some. This sample yields around 200,000 clones, of which roughly 80% are seen a single time; about 10% belongs to the top ten. The sequenced sample consisted of peripheral blood. These receptors were collected from a woman of 80 years or more with acute or convalescent COVID-19. The CDR3 runs from the conserved cysteine through the conserved F or W. Fields, in order: J gene, clone size, V gene, D gene, CDR3 DNA, CDR3 protein. A D gene is named only where the DNA matches it firmly. Where a row states a size, it is once, few, many or the class of an expanded clone; other rows omit it.

>TRBJ1-2|.|TRBV5-4|.
TGTGCCAGCAGCATAGACAGCCACACGAACTATGGCTACACCTTC
CASSIDSHTNYGYTF
>TRBJ2-7|.|TRBV28|TRBD1
TGTGCCAGCAGGGGACAGGGTGTCCACGAGCAGTACTTC
CASRGQGVHEQYF
>TRBJ2-1|.|TRBV28|.
TGTGCCAGCAGTTCCCCCGGGGGTAGCGGTTCCACCGCTTACAATGAGCAGTTCTTC
CASSSPGGSGSTAYNEQFF
>TRBJ1-2|.|TRBV5-4|.
TGTGCCAGCAGCTTAAGTCAAGCGCCCGGCTACACCTTC
CASSLSQAPGYTF
>TRBJ1-5|.|TRBV19|.
TGTGCCAGTTCTGGGAGGAATCAGCCCCAGCATTTT
CASSGRNQPQHF
>TRBJ2-5|.|TRBV5-1|TRBD2
TGCGCCAGCAGTTTGGGACTAGCGGACCAAGAGACCCAGTACTTC
CASSLGLADQETQYF
>TRBJ1-1|.|TRBV7-9|.
TGTGCCAGCAGCCGGGGGGGATTGAACACTGAAGCTTTCTTT
CASSRGGLNTEAFF
>TRBJ1-4|few|TRBV19|.
TGTGCCAGTAGTATACGACGTCGCCCGGACAGAGGTGATGAAAAACTGTTTTTT
CASSIRRRPDRGDEKLFF
>TRBJ2-1|.|TRBV7-8|TRBD1
TGTGCCAGCAGCTTATTAGGGACAGGGGTTGGGAATGAGCAGTTCTTC
CASSLLGTGVGNEQFF
>TRBJ1-3|.|TRBV7-9|.
TGTGCCAGCAGCTCAGAGGGCGCTGGAAACACCATATATTTT
CASSSEGAGNTIYF
>TRBJ2-7|.|TRBV6-5|.
TGTGCCAGCAGTTGGGGCGAGGAGAGCGAGCAGTACTTC
CASSWGEESEQYF
>TRBJ2-5|.|TRBV5-1|TRBD1
TGCGCCAGCAGCTTGGGGACAGGGGGAGAGACCCAGTACTTC
CASSLGTGGETQYF
>TRBJ2-5|.|TRBV6-5|.
TGTGCCAGCAGTTATGGAGGTTTCCAAGAGACCCAGTACTTC
CASSYGGFQETQYF
>TRBJ2-7|.|TRBV4-3|.
TGCGCCAGCAGCCAAAACGACGGGGAGTGGAACGAGCAGTACTTC
CASSQNDGEWNEQYF
>TRBJ1-2|.|TRBV20-1|TRBD1
TGCAGTGCCAGTACAGGGGAGGTTGGCTACACCTTC
CSASTGEVGYTF
>TRBJ1-5|.|TRBV10-3|TRBD1
TGTGCCATCGGCACAGGGGGCAATCAGCCCCAGCATTTT
CAIGTGGNQPQHF
>TRBJ1-4|.|TRBV5-6|TRBD1
TGTGCCAGCAGCTTGGGAACAGGGGCGGGTGAAAAACTGTTTTTT
CASSLGTGAGEKLFF
>TRBJ2-5|.|TRBV20-1|.
TGCAGTGCTAGTTGGACAGGGTGGGGGGGAGAGACCCAGTACTTC
CSASWTGWGGETQYF
>TRBJ1-6|.|TRBV9|TRBD1
TGTGCCAGCAGCGTAAAAGGGGGCACGACGTATAATTCACCCCTCCACTTT
CASSVKGGTTYNSPLHF
>TRBJ2-3|.|TRBV11-3|TRBD2
TGTGCCAGCAGCCCAAGTGGAGTAGGGCGGGGGGGCACAGATACGCAGTATTTT
CASSPSGVGRGGTDTQYF
>TRBJ1-5|.|TRBV6-2/TRBV6-3|.
TGTGCCAGCAGTGTCAAAATTGAGCAGCCCCAGCATTTT
CASSVKIEQPQHF
>TRBJ2-5|.|TRBV7-7|TRBD2
TGTGCTAGCAGCTCACAACTAGCGGAAGAGACCCAGTACTTC
CASSSQLAEETQYF
>TRBJ2-3|.|TRBV11-1|TRBD1
TGTGCCAGCAGCCCGGGACAGGCTGCACACACAGATACGCAGTATTTT
CASSPGQAAHTDTQYF
>TRBJ2-3|.|TRBV27|TRBD2
TGTGCCAGCAGTTCCTACACCGGGACTAGCGGGAGGGCCGGGTCTAGCACAGATACGCAGTATTTT
CASSSYTGTSGRAGSSTDTQYF
>TRBJ2-5|.|TRBV19|.
TGTGCCAGTAGTACGATAGACAGGACCCAAGAGACCCAGTACTTC
CASSTIDRTQETQYF
>TRBJ2-5|.|TRBV6-2/TRBV6-3|TRBD2
TGTGCCAGCAGCTCCGGGACTAGCGGGGTTCCAAAAGAGACCCAGTACTTC
CASSSGTSGVPKETQYF
>TRBJ1-3|.|TRBV5-8|.
TGTGCCAGCAGTCCAGGTTATTTGGCCGCTGGAAACACCATATATTTT
CASSPGYLAAGNTIYF
>TRBJ2-1|.|TRBV24-1|.
TGTGCCACCAGTGACGCGGGACTCAATGAGCAGTTCTTC
CATSDAGLNEQFF
>TRBJ1-2|.|TRBV2|TRBD1
TGTGCCAGCAGTCCCGGGACAGGGTTCTATGGCTACACCTTC
CASSPGTGFYGYTF
>TRBJ2-1|.|TRBV10-1|.
TGCGCCAGCAGTGAGGGGGGCGGCGAGAGCTCCTACAATGAGCAGTTCTTC
CASSEGGGESSYNEQFF
>TRBJ1-4|.|TRBV27|TRBD1
TGTGCCAGCAGGCTGGACAGGGTCGGTGAAAAACTGTTTTTT
CASRLDRVGEKLFF
>TRBJ1-1|.|TRBV30|.
TGTGCCTGGAGGCTTAGGCAGGCTTTCACTGAAGCTTTCTTT
CAWRLRQAFTEAFF
>TRBJ2-3|.|TRBV24-1|.
TGTGCCACCAGTGCCGGGGTAGGAGATACGCAGTATTTT
CATSAGVGDTQYF
>TRBJ2-1|once|TRBV7-3|.
TGTGCCAGCAGCTTAATCCCCGCAAGCGGGTGGGACAATGAGCAGTTCTTC
CASSLIPASGWDNEQFF
>TRBJ2-3|.|TRBV6-5|TRBD2
TGTGCCAGCAAACGGGCAGCGGGAGACACAGATACGCAGTATTTT
CASKRAAGDTDTQYF
>TRBJ2-5|once|TRBV11-2|TRBD2
TGTGCCAGCAGCTCTCCCACGAGTTCACTAGCGGCCGAGACCCAGTACTTC
CASSSPTSSLAAETQYF
>TRBJ1-1|.|TRBV2|TRBD1
TGCGCCAGCAGTTGGGACAGCGAGGGGACTGAAGCTTTCTTT
CASSWDSEGTEAFF
>TRBJ1-6|few|TRBV6-1|TRBD1
TGTGCCAGCAGTGAAGGACAGGGATGGTCACCCCTCCACTTT
CASSEGQGWSPLHF
>TRBJ1-1|.|TRBV30|.
TGTGCCCAGTCGGAGGGGAGTTGGACTGAAGCTTTCTTT
CAQSEGSWTEAFF
>TRBJ2-1|.|TRBV5-1|.
TGCGCCAGCAGCTTGGCCGGTTCGGGAAATGAGCAGTTCTTC
CASSLAGSGNEQFF
>TRBJ2-5|.|TRBV6-6|TRBD2
TGTGCCAGCAGTCCCCGTTGGCTAGCGGGAACCCAAGAGACCCAGTACTTC
CASSPRWLAGTQETQYF
>TRBJ1-6|.|TRBV4-3|.
TGCGCCAGCAGCCAAGAGGCGGGGTCACCCCTCCACTTT
CASSQEAGSPLHF
>TRBJ2-7|.|TRBV5-1|TRBD2
TGCGCCAGCAGGGTCAATCTAGCGGCCCGAACCGAGCAGTACTTC
CASRVNLAARTEQYF
>TRBJ1-3|.|TRBV29-1|TRBD1
TGCAGCGTTCGGCAAGGGGGCGGAAACACCATATATTTT
CSVRQGGGNTIYF
>TRBJ1-6|.|TRBV11-2|.
TGTGCCAGCAGCTTAGATCCAGGGTCCTATTCACCCCTCCACTTT
CASSLDPGSYSPLHF
>TRBJ1-6|.|TRBV28|TRBD1
TGTGCCAGCAGCTTTACCACAGGGGGATCACCCCTCCACTTT
CASSFTTGGSPLHF